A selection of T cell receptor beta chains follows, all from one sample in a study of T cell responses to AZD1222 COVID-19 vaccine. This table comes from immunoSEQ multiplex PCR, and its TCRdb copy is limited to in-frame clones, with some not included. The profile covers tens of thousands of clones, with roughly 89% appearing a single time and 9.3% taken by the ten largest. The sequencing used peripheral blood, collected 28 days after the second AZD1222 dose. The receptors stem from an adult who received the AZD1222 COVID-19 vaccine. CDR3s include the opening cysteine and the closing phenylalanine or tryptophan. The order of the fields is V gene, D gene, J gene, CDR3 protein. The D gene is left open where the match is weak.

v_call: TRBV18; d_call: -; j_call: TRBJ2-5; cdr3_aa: CASSPLGTEETQYF
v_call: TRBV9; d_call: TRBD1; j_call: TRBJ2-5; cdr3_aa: CASSGDREETQYF
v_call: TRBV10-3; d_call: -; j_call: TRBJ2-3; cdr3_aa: CAISGMGTDTQYF
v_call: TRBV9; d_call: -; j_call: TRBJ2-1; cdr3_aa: CASSPDRSDNEQFF
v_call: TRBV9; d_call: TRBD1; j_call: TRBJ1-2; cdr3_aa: CASSVQDRGQYGYTF
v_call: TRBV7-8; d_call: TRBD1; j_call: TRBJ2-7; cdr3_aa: CASSWNGTGVHEQYF
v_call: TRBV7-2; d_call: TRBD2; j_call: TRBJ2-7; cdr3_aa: CASRSGGPPYEQYF
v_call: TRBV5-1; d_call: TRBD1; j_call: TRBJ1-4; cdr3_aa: CASSSGDRSNEKLFF
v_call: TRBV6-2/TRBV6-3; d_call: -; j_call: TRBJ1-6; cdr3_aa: CASSYLGGKGNSPLHF
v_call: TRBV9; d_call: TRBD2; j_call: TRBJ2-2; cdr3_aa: CASSPSASGRGGELFF
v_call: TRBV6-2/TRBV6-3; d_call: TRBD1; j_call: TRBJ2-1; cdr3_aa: CASSYPPWDRVMSSYNEQFF
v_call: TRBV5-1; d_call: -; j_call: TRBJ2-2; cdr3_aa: CASSTRTTSTGELFF
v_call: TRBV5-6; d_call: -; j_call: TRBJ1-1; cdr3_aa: CASSFRGLGNTEAFF
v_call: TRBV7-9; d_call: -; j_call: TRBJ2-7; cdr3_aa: CASSPPDRPYEQYF
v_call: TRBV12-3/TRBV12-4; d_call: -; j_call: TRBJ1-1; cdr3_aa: CASSPQRVAEAFF
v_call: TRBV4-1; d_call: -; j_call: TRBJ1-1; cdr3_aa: CASSPQEGSTEAFF
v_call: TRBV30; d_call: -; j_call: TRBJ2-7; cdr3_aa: CAWSVNRYSYEQYF
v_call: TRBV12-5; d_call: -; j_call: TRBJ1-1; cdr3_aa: CASGQSIGAEAFF
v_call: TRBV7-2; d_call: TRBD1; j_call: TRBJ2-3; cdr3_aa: CASSELGQGRTDTQYF
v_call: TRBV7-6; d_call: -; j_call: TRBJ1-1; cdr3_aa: CASSLNDPTEGVLTAFF
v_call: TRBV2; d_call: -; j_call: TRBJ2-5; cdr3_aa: CASSPDSQETQYF
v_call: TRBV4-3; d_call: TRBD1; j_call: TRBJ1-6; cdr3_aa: CASSRARDRMHSPLHF
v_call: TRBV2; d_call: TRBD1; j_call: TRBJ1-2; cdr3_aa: CASSEAPTGPYGYTF
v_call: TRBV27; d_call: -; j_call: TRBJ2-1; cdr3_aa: CASSNAVFDEQFF
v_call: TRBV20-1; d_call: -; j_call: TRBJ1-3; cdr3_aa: CSASPSNPFGNTIYF
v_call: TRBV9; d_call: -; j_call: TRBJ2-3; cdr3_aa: CASSVGRGWTDTQYF
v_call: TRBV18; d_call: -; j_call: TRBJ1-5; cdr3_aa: CASSPGLQGNQPQHF
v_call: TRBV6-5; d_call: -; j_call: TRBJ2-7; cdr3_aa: CASSYSKGSSSDEQYF
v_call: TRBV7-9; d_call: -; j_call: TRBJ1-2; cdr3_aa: CASSLGATVNYGYTF
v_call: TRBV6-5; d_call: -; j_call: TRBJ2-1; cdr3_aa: CASSYSRAAEQFF
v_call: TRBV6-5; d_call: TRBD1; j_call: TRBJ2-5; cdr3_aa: CASSYLGQSQETQYF
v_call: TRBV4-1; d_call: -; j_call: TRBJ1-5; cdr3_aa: CASSQDMGRGPEPQHF
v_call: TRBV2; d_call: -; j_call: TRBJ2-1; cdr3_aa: CASRDGDSYNEQFF